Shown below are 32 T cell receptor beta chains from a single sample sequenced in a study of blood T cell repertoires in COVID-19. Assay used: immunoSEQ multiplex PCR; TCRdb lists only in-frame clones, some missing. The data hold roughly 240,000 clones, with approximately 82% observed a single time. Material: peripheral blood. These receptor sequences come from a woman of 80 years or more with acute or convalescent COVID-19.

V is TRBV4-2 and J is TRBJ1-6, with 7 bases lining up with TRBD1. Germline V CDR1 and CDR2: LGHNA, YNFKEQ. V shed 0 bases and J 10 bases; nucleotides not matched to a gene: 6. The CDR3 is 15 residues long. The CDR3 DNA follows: TGTGCCAGCAGCCAAGAAAAGGACAGGCGCTCACCCCTCCACTTT. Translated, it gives CASSQEKDRRSPLHF.

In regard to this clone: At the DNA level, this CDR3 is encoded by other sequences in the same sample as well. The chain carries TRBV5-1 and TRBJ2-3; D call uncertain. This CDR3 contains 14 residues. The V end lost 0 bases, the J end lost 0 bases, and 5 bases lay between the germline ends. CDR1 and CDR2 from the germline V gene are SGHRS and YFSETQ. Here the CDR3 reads CASSLGSSTDTQYF. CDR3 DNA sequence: TGCGCCAGCAGCTTGGGCAGTAGCACAGATACGCAGTATTTT.

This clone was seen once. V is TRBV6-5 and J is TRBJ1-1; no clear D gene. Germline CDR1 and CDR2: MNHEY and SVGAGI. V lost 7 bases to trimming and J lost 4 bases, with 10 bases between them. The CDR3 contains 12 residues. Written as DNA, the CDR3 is TGTGCCAGCATGGGCAGGCCCACTGAAGCTTTCTTT. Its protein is CASMGRPTEAFF.

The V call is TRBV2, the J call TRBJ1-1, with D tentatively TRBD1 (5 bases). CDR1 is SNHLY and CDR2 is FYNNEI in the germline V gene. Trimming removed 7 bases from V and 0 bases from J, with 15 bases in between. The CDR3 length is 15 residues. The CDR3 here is CASTRGGKMNTEAFF. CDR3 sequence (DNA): TGTGCCAGCACCCGCGGGGGGAAGATGAACACTGAAGCTTTCTTT. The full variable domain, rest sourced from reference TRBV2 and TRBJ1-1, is EPEVTQTPSHQVTQMGQEVILRCVPISNHLYFYWYRQILGQKVEFLVSFYNNEISEKSEIFDDQFSVERPDGSNFTLKIRSTKLEDSAMYFCASTRGGKMNTEAFFGQGTRLTVV.

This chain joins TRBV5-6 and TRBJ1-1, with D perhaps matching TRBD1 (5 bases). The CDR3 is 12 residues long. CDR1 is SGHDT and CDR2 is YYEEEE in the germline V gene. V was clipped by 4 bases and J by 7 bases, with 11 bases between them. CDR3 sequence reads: CASSLWGGEAFF. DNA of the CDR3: TGTGCCAGCAGCCTGTGGGGCGGTGAAGCTTTCTTT.

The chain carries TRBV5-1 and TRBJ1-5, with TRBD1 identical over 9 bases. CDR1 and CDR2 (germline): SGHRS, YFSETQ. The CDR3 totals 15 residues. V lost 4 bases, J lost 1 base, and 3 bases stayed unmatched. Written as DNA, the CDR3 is TGCGCCAGCAGCCTTACAGGGGGCAGCAATCAGCCCCAGCATTTT. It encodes CASSLTGGSNQPQHF.

The CDR3 protein is CASRKGQGVKYF. CDR3 sequence (DNA): TGTGCCAGCAGGAAGGGACAGGGAGTCAAGTACTTC. This rearrangement joins TRBV27 to TRBJ2-7, with TRBD1 identical over 9 bases. Germline trimming cut 6 bases from V and 11 bases from J; bases unmatched to any gene: 8. This CDR3 spans 12 amino acids. The V gene's germline CDR1 is MNHEY and CDR2 SMNVEV (reference sequence).

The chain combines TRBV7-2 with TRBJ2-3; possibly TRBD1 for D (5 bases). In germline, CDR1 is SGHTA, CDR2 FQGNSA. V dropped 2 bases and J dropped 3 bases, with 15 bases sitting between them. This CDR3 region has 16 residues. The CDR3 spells CASSLSGKIRTDTQYF. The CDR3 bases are TGTGCCAGCAGCTTATCAGGGAAAATTAGAACAGATACGCAGTATTTT. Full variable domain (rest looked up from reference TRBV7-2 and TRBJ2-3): GAGVSQSPSNKVTEKGKDVELRCDPISGHTALYWYRQSLGQGLEFLIYFQGNSAPDKSGLPSDRFSAERTGGSVSTLTIQRTQQEDSAVYLCASSLSGKIRTDTQYFGPGTRLTVL.

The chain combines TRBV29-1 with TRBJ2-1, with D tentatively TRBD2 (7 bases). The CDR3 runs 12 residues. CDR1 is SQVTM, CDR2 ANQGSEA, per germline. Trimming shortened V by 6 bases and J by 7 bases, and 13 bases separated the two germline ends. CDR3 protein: CSVRGGGNEQFF. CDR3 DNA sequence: TGCAGCGTCCGGGGAGGGGGTAATGAGCAGTTCTTC.

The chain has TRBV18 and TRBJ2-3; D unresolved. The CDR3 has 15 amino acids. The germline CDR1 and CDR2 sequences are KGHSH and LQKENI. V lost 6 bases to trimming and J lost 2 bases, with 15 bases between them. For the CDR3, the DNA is TGTGCCAGCTCGTCTAGACGGTCCGACACAGATACGCAGTATTTT. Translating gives CASSSRRSDTDTQYF.

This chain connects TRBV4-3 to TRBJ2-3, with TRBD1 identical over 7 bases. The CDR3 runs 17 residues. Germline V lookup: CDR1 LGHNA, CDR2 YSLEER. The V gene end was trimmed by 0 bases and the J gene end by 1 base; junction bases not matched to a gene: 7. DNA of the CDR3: TGCGCCAGCAGCCAAGAGGGTCAGGGGGTAGGCACAGATACGCAGTATTTT. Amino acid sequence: CASSQEGQGVGTDTQYF.

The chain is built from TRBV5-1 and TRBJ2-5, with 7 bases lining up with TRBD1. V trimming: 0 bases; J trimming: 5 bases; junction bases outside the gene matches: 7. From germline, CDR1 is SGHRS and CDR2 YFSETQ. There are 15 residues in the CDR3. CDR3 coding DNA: TGCGCCAGCAGCTTGGCAGGGGGTTTAAGGGAGACCCAGTACTTC. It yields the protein CASSLAGGLRETQYF.

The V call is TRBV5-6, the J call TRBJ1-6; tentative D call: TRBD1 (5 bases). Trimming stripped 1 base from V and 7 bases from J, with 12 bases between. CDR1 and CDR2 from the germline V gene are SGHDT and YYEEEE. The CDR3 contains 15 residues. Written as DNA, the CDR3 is TGTGCCAGCAGCTTGTTTTCAGGGCAGAATTCACCCCTCCACTTT. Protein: CASSLFSGQNSPLHF.

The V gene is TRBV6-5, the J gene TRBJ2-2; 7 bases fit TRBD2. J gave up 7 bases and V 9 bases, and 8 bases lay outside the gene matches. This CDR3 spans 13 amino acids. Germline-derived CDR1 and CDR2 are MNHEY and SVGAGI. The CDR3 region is CARSGESNGELFF. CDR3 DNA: TGTGCCAGAAGCGGGGAATCTAACGGGGAGCTGTTTTTT.

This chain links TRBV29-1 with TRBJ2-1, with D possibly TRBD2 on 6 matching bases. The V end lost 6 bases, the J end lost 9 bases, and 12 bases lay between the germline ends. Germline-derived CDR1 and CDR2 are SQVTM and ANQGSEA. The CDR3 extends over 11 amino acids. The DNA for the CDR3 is TGCAGCGTAGCTCGGGAGTCTGAGCAGTTCTTC. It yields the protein CSVARESEQFF.

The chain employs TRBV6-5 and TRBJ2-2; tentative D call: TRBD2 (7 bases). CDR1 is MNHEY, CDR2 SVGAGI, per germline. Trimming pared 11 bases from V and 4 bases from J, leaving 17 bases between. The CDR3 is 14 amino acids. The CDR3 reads CACTRGAGTGELFF. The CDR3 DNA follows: TGTGCCTGCACACGGGGGGCGGGCACCGGGGAGCTGTTTTTT.

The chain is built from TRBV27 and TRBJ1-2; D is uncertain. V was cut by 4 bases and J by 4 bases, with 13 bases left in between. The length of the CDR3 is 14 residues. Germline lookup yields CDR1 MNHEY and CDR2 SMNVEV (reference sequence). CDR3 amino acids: CASSYRSQSYGYTF. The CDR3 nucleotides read TGTGCCAGCAGTTACCGCTCACAGAGCTATGGCTACACCTTC.

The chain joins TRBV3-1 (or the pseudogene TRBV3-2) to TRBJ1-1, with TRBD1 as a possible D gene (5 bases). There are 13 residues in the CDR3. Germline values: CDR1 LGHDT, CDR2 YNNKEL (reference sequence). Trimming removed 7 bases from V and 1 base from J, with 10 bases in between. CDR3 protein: CASTIGGNTEAFF. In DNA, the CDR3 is TGTGCCAGCACCATCGGGGGGAACACTGAAGCTTTCTTT.

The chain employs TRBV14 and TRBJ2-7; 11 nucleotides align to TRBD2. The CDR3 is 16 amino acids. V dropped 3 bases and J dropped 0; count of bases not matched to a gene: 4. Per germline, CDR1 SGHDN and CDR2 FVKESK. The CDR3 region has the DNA TGTGCCAGCAGCCACGGACTAGCGGGCCTCTCCTACGAGCAGTACTTC. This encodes CASSHGLAGLSYEQYF.

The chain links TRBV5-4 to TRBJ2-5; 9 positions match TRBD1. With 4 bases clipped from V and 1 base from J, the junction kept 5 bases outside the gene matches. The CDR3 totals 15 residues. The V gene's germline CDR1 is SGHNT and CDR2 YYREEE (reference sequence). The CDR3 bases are TGTGCCAGCAGCGCCGGGACAGGGATCCAAGAGACCCAGTACTTC. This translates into CASSAGTGIQETQYF.

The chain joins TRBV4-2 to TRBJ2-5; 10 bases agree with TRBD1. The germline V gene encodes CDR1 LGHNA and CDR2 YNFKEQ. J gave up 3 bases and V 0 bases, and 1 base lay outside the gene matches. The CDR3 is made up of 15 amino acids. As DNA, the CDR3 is TGTGCCAGCAGCCAAGATGGGACAGGGGAAGAGACCCAGTACTTC. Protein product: CASSQDGTGEETQYF.

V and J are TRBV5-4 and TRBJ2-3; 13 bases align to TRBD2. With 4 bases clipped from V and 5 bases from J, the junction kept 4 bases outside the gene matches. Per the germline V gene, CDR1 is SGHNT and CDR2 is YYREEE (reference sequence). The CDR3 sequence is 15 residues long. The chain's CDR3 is CASSTLAGGGDTQYF. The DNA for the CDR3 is TGTGCCAGCAGCACACTAGCGGGAGGGGGAGATACGCAGTATTTT.

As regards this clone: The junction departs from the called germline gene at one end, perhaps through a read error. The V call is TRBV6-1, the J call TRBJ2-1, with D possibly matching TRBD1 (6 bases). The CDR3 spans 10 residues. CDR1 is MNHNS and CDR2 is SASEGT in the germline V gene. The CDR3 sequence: CASSDRGRVF. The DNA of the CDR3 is TGTGCCAGCAGTGACAGGGGTAGGGTCTTC.

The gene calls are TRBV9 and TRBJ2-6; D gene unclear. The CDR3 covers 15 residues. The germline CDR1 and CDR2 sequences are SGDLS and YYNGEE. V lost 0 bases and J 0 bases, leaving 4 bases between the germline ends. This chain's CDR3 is CASSVVSSGANVLTF. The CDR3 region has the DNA TGTGCCAGCAGCGTAGTGAGCTCTGGGGCCAACGTCCTGACTTTC.

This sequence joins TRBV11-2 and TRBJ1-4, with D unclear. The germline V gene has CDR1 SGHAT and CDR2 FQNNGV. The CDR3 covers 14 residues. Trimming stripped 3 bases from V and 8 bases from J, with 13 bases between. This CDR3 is CASSLGLNEEKLFF. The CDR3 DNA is TGTGCCAGCAGCTTGGGCCTTAATGAGGAAAAACTGTTTTTT.

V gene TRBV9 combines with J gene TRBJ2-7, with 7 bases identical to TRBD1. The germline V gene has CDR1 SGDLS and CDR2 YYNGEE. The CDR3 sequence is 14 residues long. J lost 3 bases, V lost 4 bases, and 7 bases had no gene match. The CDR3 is CASSPPGTVYEQYF. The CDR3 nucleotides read TGTGCCAGCAGCCCCCCCGGGACAGTCTACGAGCAGTACTTC.

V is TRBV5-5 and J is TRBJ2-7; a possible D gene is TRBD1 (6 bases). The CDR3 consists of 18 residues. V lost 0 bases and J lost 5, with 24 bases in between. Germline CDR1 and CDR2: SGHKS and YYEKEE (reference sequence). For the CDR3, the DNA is TGTGCCAGCAGCTTGGACAGGGTCCCCCGAATGGAAGGAAACGAGCAGTACTTC. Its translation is CASSLDRVPRMEGNEQYF.

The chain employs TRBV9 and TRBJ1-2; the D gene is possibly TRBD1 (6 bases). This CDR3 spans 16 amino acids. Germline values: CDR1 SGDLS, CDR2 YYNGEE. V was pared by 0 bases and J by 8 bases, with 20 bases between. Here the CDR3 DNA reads TGTGCCAGCAGCGTAGCTACTGGGGGCAGGGTGGGCGGCTACACCTTC. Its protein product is CASSVATGGRVGGYTF.

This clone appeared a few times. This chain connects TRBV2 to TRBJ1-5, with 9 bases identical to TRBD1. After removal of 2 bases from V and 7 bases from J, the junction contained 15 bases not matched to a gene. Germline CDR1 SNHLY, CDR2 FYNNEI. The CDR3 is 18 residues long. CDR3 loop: CASSEWGGQGLGKQPQHF. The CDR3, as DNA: TGTGCCAGCAGTGAATGGGGTGGACAGGGGTTGGGAAAACAGCCCCAGCATTTT.

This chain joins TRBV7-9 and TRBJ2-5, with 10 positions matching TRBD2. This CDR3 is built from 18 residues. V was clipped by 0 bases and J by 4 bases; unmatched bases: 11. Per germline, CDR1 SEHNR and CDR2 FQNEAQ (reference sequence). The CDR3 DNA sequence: TGTGCCAGCAGCTTAGCGAAGGGTGGACTAGCGGTTCGAGAGACCCAGTACTTC. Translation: CASSLAKGGLAVRETQYF. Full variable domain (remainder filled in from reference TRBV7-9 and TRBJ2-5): DTGVSQNPRHKITKRGQNVTFRCDPISEHNRLYWYRQTLGQGPEFLTYFQNEAQLEKSRLLSDRFSAERPKGSFSTLEIQRTEQGDSAMYLCASSLAKGGLAVRETQYFGPGTRLLVL.

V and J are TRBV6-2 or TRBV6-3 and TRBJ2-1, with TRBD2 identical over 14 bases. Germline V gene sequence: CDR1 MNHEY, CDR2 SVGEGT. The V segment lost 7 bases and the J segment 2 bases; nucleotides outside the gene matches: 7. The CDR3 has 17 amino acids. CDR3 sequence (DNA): TGTGCCAGCACCCCGGGACTAGCGGGAGTTCCCTACAATGAGCAGTTCTTC. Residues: CASTPGLAGVPYNEQFF.

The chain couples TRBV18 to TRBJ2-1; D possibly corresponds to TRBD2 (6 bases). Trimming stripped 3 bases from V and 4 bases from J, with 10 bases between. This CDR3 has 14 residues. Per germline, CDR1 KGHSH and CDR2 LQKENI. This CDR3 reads CASSPGTRYNEQFF. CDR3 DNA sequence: TGTGCCAGCTCACCGGGGACTCGGTACAATGAGCAGTTCTTC.